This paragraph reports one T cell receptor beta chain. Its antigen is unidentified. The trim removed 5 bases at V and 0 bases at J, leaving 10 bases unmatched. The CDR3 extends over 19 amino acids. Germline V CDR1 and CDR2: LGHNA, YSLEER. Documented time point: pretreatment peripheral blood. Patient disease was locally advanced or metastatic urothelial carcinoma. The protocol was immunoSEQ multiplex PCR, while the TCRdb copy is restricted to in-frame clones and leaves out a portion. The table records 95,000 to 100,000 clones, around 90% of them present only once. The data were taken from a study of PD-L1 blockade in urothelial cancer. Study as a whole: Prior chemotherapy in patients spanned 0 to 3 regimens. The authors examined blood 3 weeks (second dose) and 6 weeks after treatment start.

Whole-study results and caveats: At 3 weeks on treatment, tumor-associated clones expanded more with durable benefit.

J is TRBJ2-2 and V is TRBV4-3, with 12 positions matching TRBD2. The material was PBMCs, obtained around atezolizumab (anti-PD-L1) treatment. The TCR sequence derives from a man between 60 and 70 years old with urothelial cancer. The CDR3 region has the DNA TGCGCCAGCAGCGAATTGGGACTAGCGGGTAATACGAACACCGGGGAGCTGTTTTTT. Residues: CASSELGLAGNTNTGELFF.